This T cell receptor (beta chain) originates from a study of beta chain features in type 1 diabetes. Study findings and constraints: In every one of the four CD4+ subsets, TCRB CDR3s were moderately but significantly shorter in Type 1 diabetes patients.

Of the isolated RNA, all was reverse transcribed, and so the sequenced material was expressed TCRB transcripts. Clones were sequenced by immunoSEQ multiplex PCR, and TCRdb holds only the in-frame ones, with some missing. The sample records a few hundred thousand clones, roughly 10% being singletons. This clone was picked up a small number of times. Its target is unknown. The CDR3 has 14 amino acids. Germline CDR1 reads MGHRA; CDR2 reads YSYEKL. V lost 0 bases and J lost 3, with 6 bases in between. This rearrangement joins TRBV4-1 to TRBJ1-5; no definite D call. The TCR was taken from a man aged 30 to 45 with type 1 diabetes. Sequenced sample: naive CD4+ T cells from blood. CDR3 DNA: TGCGCCAGCAGCCAAGATTCCGTCAATCAGCCCCAGCATTTT. Protein sequence: CASSQDSVNQPQHF.